The 23 T cell receptor beta chains below all came from one sample that was sequenced in a study of CD8 T cells in ankylosing spondylitis. Antigen specificity for these receptors is unknown. Regarding the study as a whole: A motif in TCR beta, a set of under 10 highly homologous variants, appeared characteristic of ankylosing spondylitis blood.

In TCRdb, the 5' RACE reads were re-called with MiXCR into one record per CDR3 protein. The sample records about 450,000 distinct CDR3 sequences, more than 25% being singletons. Sequencing was done on a sample of blood, either unsorted or a sorted T cell fraction (not recorded which). These receptors originate from a male donor with ankylosing spondylitis.

The J gene is TRBJ1-1, the V gene TRBV20-1; TRBD1 matches 7 bases. CDR3 length: 14 residues. The germline gives CDR1 DFQATT, CDR2 SNEGSKA (reference sequence). DNA of the CDR3: TGCATTGCGCAGAAGACAGGGTTGAACACTGAAGCTTTCTTT. Its translation: CIAQKTGLNTEAFF.

This clonotype was seen a handful of times. This rearrangement joins TRBV28 to TRBJ1-6, with D uncertain. Germline V gene sequence: CDR1 MDHEN, CDR2 SYDVKM. V was pared by 8 bases and J by 0 bases, with 8 bases between. The CDR3 has 14 residues. The CDR3 protein is CASDGPSYNSPLHF. In DNA, the CDR3 is TGTGCCAGCGACGGACCCTCCTATAATTCACCCCTCCACTTT.

This clonotype occurred a few times. The rearrangement joins TRBV5-1 to TRBJ2-1, with D uncertain. Trimming stripped 5 bases from V and 5 bases from J, with 11 bases between. Germline lookup yields CDR1 SGHRS and CDR2 YFSETQ. CDR3 length: 13 residues. CDR3 nucleotide sequence: TGCGCCAGCAGGCCTCTAGGAAACAATGAGCAGTTCTTC. Residues: CASRPLGNNEQFF.

The V call is TRBV7-9, the J call TRBJ2-1; 8 nucleotides agree with TRBD1. V was pared by 2 bases and J by 7 bases, with 7 bases of the junction left unmatched. Germline CDR1 is SEHNR and CDR2 is FQNEAQ (reference sequence). This CDR3 has 15 amino acids. The CDR3 region has the DNA TGTGCCAGCAGCTTACAGGGGGCGCGTGTAAATGAGCAGTTCTTC. This gives the protein CASSLQGARVNEQFF.

In this sample, this clonotype turned up a few times. V usage is TRBV7-2 and J usage is TRBJ1-3; perhaps TRBD1 as D (6 bases). This CDR3 contains 18 residues. V lost 0 bases to trimming and J lost 4 bases, with 19 bases between them. CDR1 is SGHTA, CDR2 FQGNSA, per germline. Here the CDR3 reads CASSLALRRTAKGNTIYF. The DNA of the CDR3 is TGTGCCAGCAGCTTAGCCCTCCGGCGGACAGCCAAAGGAAACACCATATATTTT. The full variable domain, completed using reference TRBV7-2 and TRBJ1-3, is GAGVSQSPSNKVTEKGKDVELRCDPISGHTALYWYRQSLGQGLEFLIYFQGNSAPDKSGLPSDRFSAERTGGSVSTLTIQRTQQEDSAVYLCASSLALRRTAKGNTIYFGEGSWLTVV.

A few counts support this clonotype. The V gene is TRBV5-1, the J gene TRBJ1-2; D gene uncertain. Germline V gene lookup returns CDR1 SGHRS and CDR2 YFSETQ. The CDR3 is made up of 15 amino acids. V was clipped by 0 bases and J by 0 bases, with 9 bases between them. The CDR3: CASSLALGTNYGYTF. The CDR3 DNA follows: TGCGCCAGCAGCTTGGCCTTGGGGACTAACTATGGCTACACCTTC.

The genes are TRBV24-1 and TRBJ2-1; 13 bases agree with TRBD2. The CDR3 spans 17 residues. The junction had 7 bases not matched to a gene; V was cut back by 4 bases and J by 5 bases. Germline V gives CDR1 KGHDR, CDR2 SFDVKD. The CDR3 DNA reads as TGTGCCACCAGTGACCCGACTAGCGGGAGGTGGAACAATGAGCAGTTCTTC. Translation gives CATSDPTSGRWNNEQFF.

The chain links TRBV30 to TRBJ2-1; 11 bases align to TRBD2. CDR1 and CDR2 (germline): GTSNPN, SVGIG (reference sequence). With 5 bases clipped from V and 7 bases from J, the junction kept 7 bases outside the gene matches. The CDR3 covers 14 residues. CDR3 protein: CAWSTSGRENEQFF. DNA for the CDR3: TGTGCCTGGTCAACTAGCGGGAGAGAAAATGAGCAGTTCTTC.

The chain uses TRBV5-6 and TRBJ1-5; no firm D call. The germline gives CDR1 SGHDT, CDR2 YYEEEE. The length of the CDR3 is 15 residues. The V end lost 0 bases, the J end lost 2 bases, and 9 bases lay between the germline ends. CDR3 protein: CASSLGQSRNQPQHF. CDR3 coding DNA: TGTGCCAGCAGCTTGGGGCAGTCTCGCAATCAGCCCCAGCATTTT.

The chain recombines TRBV28 with TRBJ2-1; 7 nucleotides line up with TRBD2. CDR1 and CDR2 from the germline V gene are MDHEN and SYDVKM. The CDR3 runs 15 residues. Trimming took 4 bases from V and 5 from J; bases not matched to a gene: 8. The CDR3 nucleotides read TGTGCCAGCAGTTCCCCCAGCGGGGTACACAATGAGCAGTTCTTC. Protein: CASSSPSGVHNEQFF.

The chain recombines TRBV20-1 with TRBJ2-1; D is possibly TRBD1 (5 bases). CDR3 length: 14 residues. Germline CDR1 is DFQATT and CDR2 is SNEGSKA (reference sequence). With 0 bases removed from V and 9 bases from J, the gap between germline ends came to 15 bases. CDR3 sequence: CSARDLREVGEQFF. DNA of the CDR3: TGCAGTGCTAGAGATCTCAGGGAAGTAGGTGAGCAGTTCTTC.

This chain uses TRBV10-3 with TRBJ1-2; D remains ambiguous. Germline CDR1 is ENHRY and CDR2 is SYGVKD. The V and J ends lost 7 bases and 10 bases respectively, with 19 bases between them. This CDR3 contains 13 residues. In nucleotides, the CDR3 is TGTGCCATCACTCCCTTCCCTGGCGGGGACTACACCTTC. Its translation: CAITPFPGGDYTF.

Only a few counts were recorded for this clonotype. The chain joins TRBV4-1 to TRBJ2-1; the match to TRBD2 covers 8 bases. Germline CDR1 is MGHRA and CDR2 is YSYEKL. The CDR3 runs to 15 residues. With V trimmed by 3 bases and J by 5 bases, 6 bases remained unmatched. In DNA form, the CDR3 reads TGCGCCAGCAGCCACGCTAGCGGGCGGGACAATGAGCAGTTCTTC. The encoded protein is CASSHASGRDNEQFF.

This clonotype was detected only a few times. The chain recombines TRBV12-3 or TRBV12-4 with TRBJ1-1; a possible D gene is TRBD1 (5 bases). The V end was cut by 3 bases, the J end by 0 bases, with 17 bases between. This CDR3 has 17 residues. CDR3: CASSFGGGLVLNTEAFF. The CDR3, as DNA: TGTGCCAGCAGTTTTGGGGGGGGTTTGGTTCTGAACACTGAAGCTTTCTTT.

This clonotype was found a few times. This chain uses TRBV7-6 with TRBJ2-1; maybe TRBD2 (5 bases). Trimming took 1 base from V and 5 from J, leaving 18 bases between them. The CDR3 sequence is 17 residues long. CDR1 and CDR2 (germline): SGHVS, FNYEAQ. The CDR3 DNA sequence: TGTGCCAGCAGCTTAGAACGCCGGCGGGCTAACCACAATGAGCAGTTCTTC. Its translation is CASSLERRRANHNEQFF.

The J gene is TRBJ2-7, the V gene TRBV18; possible D gene TRBD2, 5 bases. The CDR3 totals 14 residues. Germline V lookup: CDR1 KGHSH, CDR2 LQKENI. The ends were cut back, 1 base at V and 1 base at J, with 8 bases in the middle. The CDR3 loop is CASSPQTSSYEQYF. CDR3 nucleotide sequence: TGTGCCAGCTCACCACAAACTAGTTCCTACGAGCAGTACTTC.

This rearrangement joins TRBV7-8 to TRBJ1-2; maybe TRBD1 (5 bases). Germline values: CDR1 SGHVS, CDR2 FQNEAQ. This CDR3 has 15 residues. The germline V and J ends were trimmed by 0 bases and 3 bases, with 11 bases remaining between them. CDR3 DNA sequence: TGTGCCAGCAGCTTAGCCGGCAGGGTGGACTATGGCTACACCTTC. Its translation is CASSLAGRVDYGYTF.

This clonotype was seen more than once but under ten times. CDR3 bases: TGCAGTGCTAGATTCTGGACGAACACCGGGGAGCTGTTTTTT. Protein: CSARFWTNTGELFF. The J gene is TRBJ2-2, the V gene TRBV20-1; D is ambiguous. The CDR3 consists of 14 residues. Germline V gene sequence: CDR1 DFQATT, CDR2 SNEGSKA (reference sequence). V was cut by 2 bases and J by 0 bases, with 7 bases left in between.

This clonotype was observed a single time. The rearrangement links TRBV20-1 to TRBJ1-6; D may be TRBD1 (5 bases). This CDR3 is built from 14 residues. The germline V and J ends were trimmed by 5 bases and 3 bases, with 11 bases remaining between them. The V gene's germline CDR1 is DFQATT and CDR2 SNEGSKA (reference sequence). The CDR3 region has the DNA TGCAGTGCTCGACAGTATGTCTATAATTCACCCCTCCACTTT. This translates into CSARQYVYNSPLHF.

This clonotype was detected a few times. The chain uses TRBV12-3 or TRBV12-4 and TRBJ2-1, with 8 bases fitting TRBD1. The ends lost 5 bases at V and 0 bases at J; junction bases unmatched: 6. This CDR3 has 16 residues. The CDR3 bases are TGTGCCAGCAGTACCCGGGACAGGACCTCCTACAATGAGCAGTTCTTC. It yields the protein CASSTRDRTSYNEQFF.

This clonotype has at least ten counts. V usage is TRBV29-1 and J usage is TRBJ2-5; no reliable D call. CDR1 and CDR2 (germline): SQVTM, ANQGSEA. CDR3 size: 11 residues. V was trimmed by 7 bases and J by 5 bases, leaving 11 bases between them. The CDR3 region is CSDRIGETQYF. The CDR3, as DNA: TGCAGCGACCGTATCGGGGAGACCCAGTACTTC.

J is TRBJ2-3 and V is TRBV12-3 or TRBV12-4, with 7 bases identical to TRBD2. The CDR3 covers 15 residues. V lost 5 bases, J lost 2 bases, and 7 bases stayed unmatched. The CDR3 DNA sequence: TGTGCCAGCAGTCCCCCTAGCGGTATCACAGATACGCAGTATTTT. Protein: CASSPPSGITDTQYF.

The chain is built from TRBV29-1 and TRBJ2-5, with 7 nucleotides matching TRBD1. Trimming cost V 7 bases and J 5 bases; bases outside gene matches: 7. The CDR3 loop spans 12 amino acids. The germline CDR1 and CDR2 sequences are SQVTM and ANQGSEA. CDR3 DNA: TGCAGCGGAATACAGGGGATGGAGACCCAGTACTTC. Its translation: CSGIQGMETQYF. Filled out from reference TRBV29-1 and TRBJ2-5, the complete variable domain reads SAVISQKPSRDICQRGTSLTIQCQVDSQVTMMFWYRQQPGQSLTLIATANQGSEATYESGFVIDKFPISRPNLTFSTLTVSNMSPEDSSIYLCSGIQGMETQYFGPGTRLLVL.